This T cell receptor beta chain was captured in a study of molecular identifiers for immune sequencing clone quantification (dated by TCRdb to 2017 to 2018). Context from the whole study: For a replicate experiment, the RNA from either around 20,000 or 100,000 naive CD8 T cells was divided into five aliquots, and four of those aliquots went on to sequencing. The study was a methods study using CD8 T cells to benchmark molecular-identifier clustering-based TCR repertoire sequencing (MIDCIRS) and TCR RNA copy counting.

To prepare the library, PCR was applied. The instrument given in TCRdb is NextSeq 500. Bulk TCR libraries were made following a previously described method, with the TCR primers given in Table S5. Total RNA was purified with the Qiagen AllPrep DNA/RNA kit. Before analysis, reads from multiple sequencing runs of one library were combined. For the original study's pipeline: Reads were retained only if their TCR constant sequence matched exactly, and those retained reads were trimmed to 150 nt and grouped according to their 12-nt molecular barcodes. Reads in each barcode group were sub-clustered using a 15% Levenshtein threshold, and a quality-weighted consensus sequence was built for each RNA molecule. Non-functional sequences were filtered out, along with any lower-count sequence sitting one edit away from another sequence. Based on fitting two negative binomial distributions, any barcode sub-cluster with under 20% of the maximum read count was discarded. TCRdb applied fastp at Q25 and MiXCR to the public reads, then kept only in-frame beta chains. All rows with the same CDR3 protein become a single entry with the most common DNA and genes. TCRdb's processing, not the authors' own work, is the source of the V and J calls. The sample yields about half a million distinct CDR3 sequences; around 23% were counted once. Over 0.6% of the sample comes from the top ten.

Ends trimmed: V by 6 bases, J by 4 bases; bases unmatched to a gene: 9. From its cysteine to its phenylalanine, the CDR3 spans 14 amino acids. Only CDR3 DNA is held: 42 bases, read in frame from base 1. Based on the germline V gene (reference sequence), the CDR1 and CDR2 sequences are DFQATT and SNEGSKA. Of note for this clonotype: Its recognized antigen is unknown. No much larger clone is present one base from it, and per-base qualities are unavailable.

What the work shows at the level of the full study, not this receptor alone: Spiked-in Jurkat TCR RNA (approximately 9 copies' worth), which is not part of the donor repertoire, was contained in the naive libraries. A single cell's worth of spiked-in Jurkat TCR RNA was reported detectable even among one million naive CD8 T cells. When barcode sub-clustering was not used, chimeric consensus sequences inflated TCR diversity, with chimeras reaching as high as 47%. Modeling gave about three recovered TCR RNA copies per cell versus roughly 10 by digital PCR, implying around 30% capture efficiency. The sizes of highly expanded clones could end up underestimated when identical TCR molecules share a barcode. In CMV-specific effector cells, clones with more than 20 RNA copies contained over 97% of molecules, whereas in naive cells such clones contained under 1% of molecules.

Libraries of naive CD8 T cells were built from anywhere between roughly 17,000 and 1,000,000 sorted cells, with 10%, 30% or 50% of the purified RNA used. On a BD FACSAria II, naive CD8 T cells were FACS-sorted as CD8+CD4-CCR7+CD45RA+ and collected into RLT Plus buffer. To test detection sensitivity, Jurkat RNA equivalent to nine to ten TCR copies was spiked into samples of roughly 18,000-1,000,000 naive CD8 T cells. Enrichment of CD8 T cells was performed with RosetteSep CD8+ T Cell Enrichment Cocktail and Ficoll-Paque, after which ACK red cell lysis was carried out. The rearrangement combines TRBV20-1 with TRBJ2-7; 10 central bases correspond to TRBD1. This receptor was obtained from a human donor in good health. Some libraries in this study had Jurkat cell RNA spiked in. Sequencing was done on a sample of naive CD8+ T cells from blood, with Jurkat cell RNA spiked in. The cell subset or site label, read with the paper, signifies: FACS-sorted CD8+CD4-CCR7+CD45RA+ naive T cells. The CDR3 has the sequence CSALGQGRVYEQYF. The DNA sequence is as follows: TGCAGTGCGTTGGGACAGGGGAGGGTTTACGAGCAGTACTTC.